Below are 3 T cell receptor beta chains sequenced from a single sample in a study of early T cells in non-severe SARS-CoV-2 infection. MiXCR, applied by TCRdb to the 5' RACE reads, yields one record per CDR3 protein. In the table there are approximately 56,000 distinct CDR3 sequences, about 9.7% of which are singletons. Sequences were obtained from whole blood. The receptors originated from an adult who was a healthcare worker with PCR-confirmed SARS-CoV-2 infection or an uninfected control (not recorded which).

This clonotype has ten or more counts. This rearrangement joins TRBV6-2 or TRBV6-3 to TRBJ2-7; 8 bases map to TRBD2. Looked up from germline, CDR1 is MNHEY and CDR2 is SVGEGT. J was trimmed by 0 bases and V by 11 bases; bases with no gene match: 3. This CDR3 has 12 amino acids. CDR3 region: CAGGRSSYEQYF. DNA of the CDR3: TGTGCCGGCGGGAGGAGCTCCTACGAGCAGTACTTC.

This clonotype turned up a few times. The J gene is TRBJ1-3, the V gene TRBV10-3; D is possibly TRBD1 (6 bases). In germline, CDR1 is ENHRY, CDR2 SYGVKD. The V and J ends lost 7 bases and 0 bases respectively, with 13 bases between them. There are 15 residues in the CDR3. The CDR3, as DNA: TGTGCCATCACTGGAACAGGGTCCTCTGGAAACACCATATATTTT. This sequence encodes CAITGTGSSGNTIYF.

This clonotype was counted many times. The V and J genes are TRBV5-1 and TRBJ2-1; TRBD2 agrees at 9 bases. The germline V gene encodes CDR1 SGHRS and CDR2 YFSETQ. The CDR3 is 16 residues long. V trimming: 0 bases; J trimming: 9 bases; junction bases outside the gene matches: 10. CDR3 bases: TGCGCCAGCAGCTTGGTGCCTAGCGGGGCCCAAGGTGAGCAGTTCTTC. Amino acid sequence: CASSLVPSGAQGEQFF.